This T cell receptor beta chain stems from a study of CD8 T cells in ankylosing spondylitis. 5'-RACE, quantitative and with molecular barcodes, yielded the TCR beta libraries. TCRdb reprocessed the 5' RACE reads with MiXCR, giving one entry per CDR3 protein. Altogether roughly 350,000 distinct CDR3 sequences are present, roughly 8% being singletons, with the ten largest covering 13% to 15%. Germline V gene sequence: CDR1 LGHDT, CDR2 YNNKEL (reference sequence). V lost 7 bases, J lost 0 bases, and 6 bases stayed unmatched. The length of the CDR3 is 14 residues. With respect to this clonotype: The target antigen is unknown.

Study-level points and caveats: The authors reported significant enrichment of disease-linked clones in matched ankylosing spondylitis synovial fluid. Characteristic of ankylosing spondylitis blood, it appeared, was a TCR beta motif comprising several highly homologous variants. Earlier work had already found some motif variants in reactive arthritis synovial fluid and blood.

Sequenced input: blood, either unsorted or a sorted T cell fraction (not recorded which). The TCR comes from a male donor with ankylosing spondylitis. J is TRBJ2-7 and V is TRBV3-1; the match to TRBD2 covers 7 bases. The CDR3 nucleotides are TGTGCCAGCAACAAAGCGGGACCCTCCTACGAGCAGTACTTC. Translating gives CASNKAGPSYEQYF.